The 10 T cell receptor beta chains in this list originate from one sample, sequenced in a study of cytomegalovirus exposure and HLA in healthy donors. PCR primers comprised 60 Vbeta and 13 Jbeta primers. Repertoires were generated with immunoSEQ multiplex PCR, while TCRdb's copy carries only in-frame clones and drops some. The table lists 100,000 to 150,000 clones, around 80% of them singletons, with approximately 1.2% in the top ten. Sequenced input: PBMCs. The source of these receptors is a female donor in good health and CMV-seronegative.

The CDR3 reads CARQKPGQGGEKLFF. The CDR3, as DNA: TGTGCCAGGCAGAAACCGGGACAGGGAGGTGAAAAACTGTTTTTT. This chain connects TRBV6-4 to TRBJ1-4; the match to TRBD1 covers 9 bases. The germline CDR1 and CDR2 sequences are MRHNA and SNTAGT. CDR3 length equals 15 residues. The V segment lost 9 bases and the J segment 7 bases; nucleotides outside the gene matches: 12.

The chain links TRBV5-6 to TRBJ2-5; 7 bases match TRBD1. The CDR3 spans 17 residues. Germline trimming cut 3 bases from V and 1 base from J; bases unmatched to any gene: 12. The germline gives CDR1 SGHDT, CDR2 YYEEEE. The CDR3 region has the DNA TGTGCCAGCAGCTCCCCTCCCGGGACAGCTTCCCAAGAGACCCAGTACTTC. It translates to CASSSPPGTASQETQYF.

This chain uses TRBV30 with TRBJ2-1, with TRBD2 as a possible D gene (6 bases). The CDR3 sequence is 15 residues long. V shed 4 bases and J shed 6 bases, with 19 bases lying between them. Germline loops: CDR1 GTSNPN, CDR2 SVGIG (reference sequence). This chain's CDR3 is CAWTPKAGLRNEQFF. The CDR3 DNA sequence: TGTGCCTGGACCCCCAAGGCGGGGTTACGCAATGAGCAGTTCTTC.

The chain joins TRBV7-9 to TRBJ1-2, with TRBD1 as a possible D gene (5 bases). This CDR3 has 17 residues. V lost 2 bases and J lost 2, with 18 bases in between. The V gene's germline CDR1 is SEHNR and CDR2 FQNEAQ (reference sequence). The CDR3 DNA sequence: TGTGCCAGCAGCTTACGGGGGTTTGGGGACGGAAACTATGGCTACACCTTC. Its translation is CASSLRGFGDGNYGYTF.

The rearrangement joins TRBV15 to TRBJ2-5; TRBD1 matches at 9 bases. There are 15 residues in the CDR3. Losses at the gene ends were 5 bases for V and 7 bases for J; bases not matched to a gene: 11. The germline gives CDR1 LNHNV, CDR2 YYDKDF (reference sequence). The CDR3 nucleotides are TGTGCCACCAGCTCGGACAGGGGCCCTACAAGGACCCAGTACTTC. Encoded protein: CATSSDRGPTRTQYF.

This chain links TRBV11-2 with TRBJ2-1; 7 bases align to TRBD1. After removal of 0 bases from V and 4 bases from J, the junction contained 15 bases not matched to a gene. CDR1 is SGHAT and CDR2 is FQNNGV in the germline V gene. The CDR3 extends over 19 amino acids. In DNA, the CDR3 is TGTGCCAGCAGCTTAGATATACAGGGTACAGGGGACGATTACAATGAGCAGTTCTTC. Translating gives CASSLDIQGTGDDYNEQFF.

CDR3 region: CASRQGVRVGGTEAFF. The CDR3 coding sequence is TGTGCCAGCAGACAGGGGGTCAGGGTGGGAGGAACTGAAGCTTTCTTT. The chain carries TRBV2 and TRBJ1-1; 8 bases are a match to TRBD1. V shed 6 bases and J 5 bases; nucleotides not matched to a gene: 14. The CDR3 runs 16 residues. Germline V gives CDR1 SNHLY, CDR2 FYNNEI.

The CDR3 coding sequence is TGTGCCAGCAGTGATTGGAGTTACGGGGAGCTGTTTTTT. Its translation: CASSDWSYGELFF. The rearrangement uses TRBV2 and TRBJ2-2; D gene unclear. The germline gives CDR1 SNHLY, CDR2 FYNNEI. V dropped 3 bases and J dropped 7 bases, with 9 bases sitting between them. This CDR3 has 13 amino acids.

This rearrangement joins TRBV19 to TRBJ1-4, with 7 bases fitting TRBD1. The CDR3 runs 13 residues. V trimming: 6 bases; J trimming: 4 bases; junction bases outside the gene matches: 2. Germline CDR1 LNHDA, CDR2 SQIVND (reference sequence). CDR3 sequence: CASRHRGNEKLFF. The CDR3 nucleotides read TGTGCCAGTAGACACAGGGGTAATGAAAAACTGTTTTTT.

This clone was seen more than once but under ten times. The gene calls are TRBV18 and TRBJ2-5; TRBD2 matches at 8 bases. Trimming cost V 4 bases and J 5 bases; bases outside gene matches: 15. From germline, CDR1 is KGHSH and CDR2 LQKENI. CDR3 size: 17 residues. The CDR3 nucleotides are TGTGCCAGCTCACGTTCGGGGGGGGATGCGGTCACGGAGACCCAGTACTTC. Translated: CASSRSGGDAVTETQYF. Variable domain in full (rest from reference TRBV18 and TRBJ2-5): NAGVMQNPRHLVRRRGQEARLRCSPMKGHSHVYWYRQLPEEGLKFMVYLQKENIIDESGMPKERFSAEFPKEGPSILRIQQVVRGDSAAYFCASSRSGGDAVTETQYFGPGTRLLVL.